This T cell receptor (beta chain) originates from a study of blood T cell repertoires in COVID-19. About the research overall: T cells, B-cell-depleted T cells, or PBMCs supplied cDNA or gDNA.

As processed by the authors: Reference gene primer amplification gave nucleated cell count estimates. The assay was immunoSEQ multiplex PCR, and TCRdb's table has in-frame clones only and misses some. The V and J calls and clone size were taken over from that table, and D and trimming were inferred from the DNA. The sample has roughly 160,000 clones, more than 75% seen once; the top ten hold 7% to 7.5%. Membership in each cohort depended on participant-reported clinical history. Cohort 3 donors counted as recovered after two negative PCRs, clearance, or resolved symptoms. This clone was picked up a small number of times. The V end was cut by 5 bases, the J end by 7 bases, with 15 bases between. The CDR3 is 13 amino acids. Germline assignment: CDR1 GTSNPN and CDR2 SVGIG (reference sequence).

This chain joins TRBV30 and TRBJ1-5, with D unresolved. The TCR originated in a woman in her forties or fifties who had recovered from COVID-19. The sample was PBMCs or T cells enriched from blood (not recorded which). The CDR3 spells CAWSTEGLQPQHF. CDR3 DNA: TGTGCCTGGTCCACCGAGGGTTTACAGCCCCAGCATTTT.